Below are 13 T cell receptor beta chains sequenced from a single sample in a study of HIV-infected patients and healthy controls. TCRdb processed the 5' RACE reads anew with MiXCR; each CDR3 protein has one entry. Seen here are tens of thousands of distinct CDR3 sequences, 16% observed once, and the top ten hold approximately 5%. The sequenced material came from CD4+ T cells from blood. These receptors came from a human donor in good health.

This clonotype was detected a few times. Here the CDR3 DNA reads TGTGCCAGCAGCTTTACAGTGGATACGCAGTATTTT. It is translated as CASSFTVDTQYF. V usage is TRBV9 and J usage is TRBJ2-3, with D hard to call. The CDR3 runs to 12 residues. Trimming took 4 bases from V and 6 from J, leaving 9 bases between them. Germline CDR1 SGDLS, CDR2 YYNGEE.

The CDR3 protein is CASSPMGRANYGYTF. CDR3 nucleotides: TGTGCCAGCAGCCCTATGGGTAGAGCTAACTATGGCTACACCTTC. This chain connects TRBV7-8 to TRBJ1-2; D remains unclear. CDR1 and CDR2 (germline): SGHVS, FQNEAQ. V lost 5 bases, J lost 0 bases, and 13 bases lay in between. CDR3 length: 15 residues.

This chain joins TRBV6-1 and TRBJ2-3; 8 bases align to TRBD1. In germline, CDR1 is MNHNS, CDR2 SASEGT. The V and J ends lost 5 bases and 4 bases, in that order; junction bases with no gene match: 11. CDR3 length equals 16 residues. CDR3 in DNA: TGTGCCAGCAGTAGCCGGACAGGGTCTTTTCCAGATACGCAGTATTTT. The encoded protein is CASSSRTGSFPDTQYF.

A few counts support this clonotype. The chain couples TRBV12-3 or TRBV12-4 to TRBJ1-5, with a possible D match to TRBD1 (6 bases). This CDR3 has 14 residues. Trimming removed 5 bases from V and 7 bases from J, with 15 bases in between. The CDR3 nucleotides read TGTGCCAGCAGTCTGCGGGAGGGGGAACAGCCCCAGCATTTT. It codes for CASSLREGEQPQHF.

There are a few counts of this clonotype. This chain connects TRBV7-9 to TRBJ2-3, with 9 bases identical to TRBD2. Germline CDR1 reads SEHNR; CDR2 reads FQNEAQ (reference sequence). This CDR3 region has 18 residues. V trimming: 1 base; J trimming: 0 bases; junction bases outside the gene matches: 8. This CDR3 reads CASSLGLAGSQSTDTQYF. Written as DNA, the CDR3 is TGTGCCAGCAGCTTAGGCCTAGCGGGGAGCCAAAGCACAGATACGCAGTATTTT.

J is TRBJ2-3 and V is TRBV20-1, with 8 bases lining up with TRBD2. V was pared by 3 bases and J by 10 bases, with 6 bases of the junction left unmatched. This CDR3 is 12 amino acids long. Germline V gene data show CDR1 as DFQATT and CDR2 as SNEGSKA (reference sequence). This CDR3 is CSASLQAGAQYF. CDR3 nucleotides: TGCAGTGCTAGCCTTCAAGCGGGGGCGCAGTATTTT.

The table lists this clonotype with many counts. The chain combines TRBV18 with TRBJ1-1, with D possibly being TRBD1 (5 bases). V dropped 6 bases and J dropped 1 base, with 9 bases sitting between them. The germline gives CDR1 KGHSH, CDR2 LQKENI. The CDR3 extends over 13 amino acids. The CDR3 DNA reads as TGTGCCAGCTCCCAGGGCGCGAACACTGAAGCTTTCTTT. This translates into CASSQGANTEAFF.

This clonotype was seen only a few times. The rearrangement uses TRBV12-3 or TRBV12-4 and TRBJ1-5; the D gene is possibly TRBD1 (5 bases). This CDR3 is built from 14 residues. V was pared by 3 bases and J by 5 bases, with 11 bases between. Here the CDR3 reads CASSFGGRDQPQHF. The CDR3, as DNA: TGTGCCAGCAGTTTCGGGGGAAGGGATCAGCCCCAGCATTTT.

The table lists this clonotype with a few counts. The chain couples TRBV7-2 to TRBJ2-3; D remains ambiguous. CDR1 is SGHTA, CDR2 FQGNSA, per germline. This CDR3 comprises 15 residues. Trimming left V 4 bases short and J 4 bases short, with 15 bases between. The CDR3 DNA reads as TGTGCCAGCAGCTCCCTACGGTCGCACCCAGATACGCAGTATTTT. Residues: CASSSLRSHPDTQYF.

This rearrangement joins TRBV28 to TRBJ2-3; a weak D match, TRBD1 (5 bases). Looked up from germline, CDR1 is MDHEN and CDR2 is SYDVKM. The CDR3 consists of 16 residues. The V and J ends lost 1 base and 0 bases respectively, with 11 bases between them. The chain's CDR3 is CASSLLGLTSTDTQYF. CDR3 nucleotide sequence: TGTGCCAGCAGTTTATTGGGGCTAACTAGCACAGATACGCAGTATTTT.

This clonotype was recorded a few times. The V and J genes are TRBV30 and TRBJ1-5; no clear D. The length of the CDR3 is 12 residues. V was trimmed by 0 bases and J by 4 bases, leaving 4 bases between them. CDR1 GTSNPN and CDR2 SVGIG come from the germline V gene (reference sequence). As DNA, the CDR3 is TGTGCCTGGAGTGTAGGAAATCAGCCCCAGCATTTT. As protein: CAWSVGNQPQHF.

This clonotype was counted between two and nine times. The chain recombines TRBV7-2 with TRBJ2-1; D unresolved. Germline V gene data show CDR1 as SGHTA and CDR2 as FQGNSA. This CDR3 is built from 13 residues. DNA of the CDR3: TGTGCAGTGGCCAGCTCTGCCCACAATGAGCAGTTCTTC. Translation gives CAVASSAHNEQFF.

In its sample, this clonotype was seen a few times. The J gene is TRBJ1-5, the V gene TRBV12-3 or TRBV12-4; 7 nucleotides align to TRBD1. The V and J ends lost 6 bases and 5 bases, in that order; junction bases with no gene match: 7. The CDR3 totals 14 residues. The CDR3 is CASSPGQKYQPQHF. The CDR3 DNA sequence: TGTGCCAGCAGCCCGGGACAGAAATATCAGCCCCAGCATTTT.